Listed here are 16 T cell receptor beta chains from one sample, sequenced in a study of shared clonotypes between healthy human individuals. Some clones are missing from TCRdb's copy, which holds only in-frame ones; the method was immunoSEQ multiplex PCR. The table has fewer than 1 million clones, about 97% seen once; the top ten hold around 0.21%. Positive CCR7 selection of CD45RO-negative cells yielded the naive CD8 cells, and terminally differentiated effector memory CD45RA+ cells were excluded. Specimen: naive CD8+ T cells sorted from blood. The receptors here all came from a man aged 25 to 45 in good health.

This clone showed up just a few times. The chain joins TRBV9 to TRBJ1-1, with no clear D. The CDR3 has 15 residues. Germline V lookup: CDR1 SGDLS, CDR2 YYNGEE. V was cut by 4 bases and J by 12 bases, with 25 bases left in between. Written as DNA, the CDR3 is TGTGCCAGCAGCCCCCCGGTTGGCCCCCCACAGCGAACTTTCTTT. As protein: CASSPPVGPPQRTFF. The variable domain in full, with the rest retrieved from reference TRBV9 and TRBJ1-1, is DSGVTQTPKHLITATGQRVTLRCSPRSGDLSVYWYQQSLDQGLQFLIQYYNGEERAKGNILERFSAQQFPDLHSELNLSSLELGDSALYFCASSPPVGPPQRTFFGQGTRLTVV.

CDR3 loop: CASSEHTSGTSTDTQYF. In DNA, the CDR3 is TGTGCCAGCAGCGAACATACCTCCGGGACTAGCACAGATACGCAGTATTTT. The rearrangement uses TRBV7-9 and TRBJ2-3, with D possibly matching TRBD2 (6 bases). From germline, CDR1 is SEHNR and CDR2 FQNEAQ (reference sequence). The ends were cut back, 5 bases at V and 0 bases at J, with 18 bases in the middle. The CDR3 sequence is 17 residues long.

The chain employs TRBV28 and TRBJ2-5; 8 bases align to TRBD1. J was trimmed by 0 bases and V by 6 bases; bases with no gene match: 3. The CDR3 totals 14 residues. Per the germline V gene, CDR1 is MDHEN and CDR2 is SYDVKM. The CDR3 bases are TGTGCCAGCAGACGGACAGGGAACCAAGAGACCCAGTACTTC. It translates to CASRRTGNQETQYF.

The gene calls are TRBV28 and TRBJ2-3; 11 bases line up with TRBD2. Germline CDR1 is MDHEN and CDR2 is SYDVKM. V trimming: 4 bases; J trimming: 2 bases; junction bases outside the gene matches: 14. The CDR3 runs 19 residues. For the CDR3, the DNA is TGTGCCAGCAGTTCCCCGCCGGGACTAGCGGATTTACCCACAGATACGCAGTATTTT. Translated, it gives CASSSPPGLADLPTDTQYF.

The gene calls are TRBV11-2 and TRBJ1-4; D remains unclear. CDR3 length: 13 residues. The V gene's germline CDR1 is SGHAT and CDR2 FQNNGV. Trimming removed 2 bases at V and 7 bases at J, with 8 bases between. The CDR3 DNA sequence: TGTGCCAGCAGCTTAACGCATGGTGAAAAACTGTTTTTT. Protein product: CASSLTHGEKLFF.

CDR3 DNA: TGTGCCAGCAGCGACAGGGGTCGGGAAGCTTTCTTT. Translated, it gives CASSDRGREAFF. The chain employs TRBV11-2 and TRBJ1-1, with TRBD1 matching over 8 bases. Trimming removed 5 bases from V and 8 bases from J; junction bases left unmatched: 4. This CDR3 comprises 12 residues. Germline V gene data show CDR1 as SGHAT and CDR2 as FQNNGV.

This clone appeared once. The CDR3 DNA is TGTGCCAGCAGCTTCGGACAGGGCACAGATACGCAGTATTTT. Residues: CASSFGQGTDTQYF. This rearrangement joins TRBV11-2 to TRBJ2-3, with TRBD1 identical over 7 bases. Trimming took 3 bases from V and 1 from J; bases not matched to a gene: 1. The germline gives CDR1 SGHAT, CDR2 FQNNGV. The CDR3 extends over 14 amino acids.

The J gene is TRBJ2-5, the V gene TRBV7-6; possibly TRBD1 or TRBD2 for D (6 bases each). The CDR3 totals 20 residues. Germline V gene data show CDR1 as SGHVS and CDR2 as FNYEAQ. Trimming cost V 5 bases and J 3 bases, with 31 bases left between them. In DNA form, the CDR3 reads TGTGCCAGCAGCCGGCGTGGTTTCGGGGGCGATTACCTAAAAGAAGAGACCCAGTACTTC. Residues: CASSRRGFGGDYLKEETQYF.

As regards this clone: Other DNA sequences in this sample translate to the same CDR3. The chain is built from TRBV6-5 and TRBJ2-3; D gene uncertain. Deletions cut 0 bases from V and 2 bases from J, with 3 bases between. The CDR3 loop spans 13 amino acids. Germline CDR1 is MNHEY and CDR2 is SVGAGI. The CDR3 nucleotides read TGTGCCAGCAGTTACTCCACCACAGATACGCAGTATTTT. Translating gives CASSYSTTDTQYF.

V and J are TRBV4-3 and TRBJ2-1; D might be TRBD1 or TRBD2, each matching 5 bases. The CDR3 sequence is 14 residues long. Germline V CDR1 and CDR2: LGHNA, YSLEER. V lost 0 bases, J lost 11 bases, and 14 bases lay in between. The CDR3, as DNA: TGCGCCAGCAGCCAAGATCTTCCGGGACCCAAGCAGTTCTTC. It yields the protein CASSQDLPGPKQFF.

The chain recombines TRBV7-6 with TRBJ2-6; unclear D gene. The CDR3 length is 13 residues. The germline V gene has CDR1 SGHVS and CDR2 FNYEAQ. V lost 5 bases, J lost 3 bases, and 5 bases lay in between. CDR3 DNA sequence: TGTGCCAGCAGCGGCGATGGGGCCAACGTCCTGACTTTC. This sequence encodes CASSGDGANVLTF.

The chain couples TRBV19 to TRBJ1-5; D unclear. This CDR3 has 15 residues. V lost 0 bases, J lost 5 bases, and 11 bases lay in between. Looked up from germline, CDR1 is LNHDA and CDR2 is SQIVND (reference sequence). DNA of the CDR3: TGTGCCAGTAGTATAGATCCAAGGTCGGATCAGCCCCAGCATTTT. As protein: CASSIDPRSDQPQHF.

The chain employs TRBV11-2 and TRBJ2-7; 7 bases agree with TRBD2. Unmatched junction bases numbered 3, after V lost 1 base and J lost 6 bases. The CDR3 runs 13 residues. CDR1 is SGHAT, CDR2 FQNNGV, per germline. The DNA for the CDR3 is TGTGCCAGCAGCTTAGGGGGAGGGGCCGAGCAGTACTTC. It yields the protein CASSLGGGAEQYF.

The rearrangement links TRBV5-1 to TRBJ2-2; D ambiguous. V shed 0 bases and J shed 4 bases, with 7 bases lying between them. Germline V gene lookup returns CDR1 SGHRS and CDR2 YFSETQ. The CDR3 length is 14 residues. CDR3 bases: TGCGCCAGCAGCTTGGATCTGGGCACCGGGGAGCTGTTTTTT. Translation gives CASSLDLGTGELFF.

CDR3 DNA: TGCGCCAGCAGTGCTGGGGGTGACTATGGCTACACCTTC. Its protein product is CASSAGGDYGYTF. The chain links TRBV10-2 to TRBJ1-2, with D perhaps matching TRBD1 (5 bases). The V and J ends lost 4 bases and 3 bases respectively, with 9 bases between them. Germline V gene lookup returns CDR1 WSHSY and CDR2 SAAADI. This CDR3 is built from 13 residues.

The CDR3 DNA sequence: TGTGCCAGCAGCTACGGACAGGGGGGCTCCTACGAGCAGTACTTC. Protein: CASSYGQGGSYEQYF. This chain connects TRBV14 to TRBJ2-7; 10 bases line up with TRBD1. The CDR3 has 15 amino acids. CDR1 SGHDN and CDR2 FVKESK come from the germline V gene. Trimming at V came to 5 bases and at J to 0 bases, leaving 4 bases not matched to a gene.